The 3 T cell receptor beta chains listed next were all sequenced from one sample in a study of cytomegalovirus exposure and HLA in healthy donors. Primers included in the PCR were 60 Vbeta and 13 Jbeta primers. The method was immunoSEQ multiplex PCR; TCRdb's version includes in-frame clones alone and lacks a portion of them. The table lists more than 70,000 clones, 70% to 80% of them singletons. The sample comprised PBMCs. Source of these receptors: a woman between 45 and 65 years old in good health and CMV-seropositive.

Regarding this clone: At one boundary the junction diverges from the germline segment, which might be a read error. The rearrangement links TRBV28 to TRBJ1-2, with TRBD1 matching over 9 bases. The CDR3 runs 16 residues. The germline gives CDR1 MDHEN, CDR2 SYDVKM. This chain's CDR3 is CASSKNRGRYNYGYTF. DNA of the CDR3: TGTGCCAGCAGCAAAAACAGGGGGCGTTATAACTATGGCTACACCTTT.

The genes are TRBV19 and TRBJ2-3; 9 positions agree with TRBD1. The CDR3 loop spans 16 amino acids. V was pared by 5 bases and J by 0 bases, with 6 bases of the junction left unmatched. Germline CDR1 is LNHDA and CDR2 is SQIVND (reference sequence). The CDR3 reads CASSARQGVSTDTQYF. The CDR3 DNA reads as TGTGCCAGTAGTGCCCGACAGGGGGTGAGCACAGATACGCAGTATTTT.

This chain uses TRBV6-6 with TRBJ1-4; possible D gene TRBD1, 6 bases. This CDR3 comprises 14 residues. Trimming shortened V by 4 bases and J by 7 bases, and 13 bases separated the two germline ends. Germline CDR1 and CDR2: MNHNY and SVGAGI (reference sequence). CDR3 in DNA: TGTGCCAGCAGTTCGCCCGAGACAGGTGAAAAACTGTTTTTT. This translates into CASSSPETGEKLFF.